The rows below give T cell receptor beta chains drawn from one sample of a study of blood T cell repertoires in COVID-19. Libraries were prepared by immunoSEQ multiplex PCR; TCRdb keeps only in-frame clonotypes and omits some of them. This sample has some 120,000 clones, with roughly 90% found just once. The sample comprised peripheral blood. All receptors come from a man in his fifties or sixties with acute or convalescent COVID-19. Each CDR3 is given with its conserved first and last residue. A D gene is named only where the DNA matches it firmly. Clone size is not always given. Where it is, it says once, few, many or a class for expanded clones.

v_call	clone_size	d_call	j_call	cdr3_aa	cdr3_nt
TRBV6-2/TRBV6-3	NA	NA	TRBJ2-7	CASSYPTYEQYF	TGTGCCAGCAGTTATCCCACCTACGAGCAGTACTTC
TRBV27	NA	TRBD1	TRBJ1-1	CASSLSGGGAIKAFF	TGTGCCAGCAGTTTATCTGGAGGGGGCGCGATAAAAGCTTTCTTT
TRBV30	NA	TRBD1	TRBJ1-2	CAWSADRAYGYTF	TGTGCCTGGAGTGCGGACAGGGCATATGGCTACACCTTC
TRBV19	once	TRBD1	TRBJ1-1	CASSIGQGKNTEAFF	TGTGCCAGTAGTATAGGACAGGGGAAGAACACTGAAGCTTTCTTT
TRBV4-1	once	TRBD1	TRBJ1-2	CASSQEGTESGYTF	TGCGCCAGCAGCCAAGAAGGGACAGAAAGTGGCTACACCTTC
TRBV5-1	NA	TRBD2	TRBJ2-7	CASSLGTSGIFYEQYF	TGCGCCAGCAGCCTAGGGACTAGCGGGATTTTTTACGAGCAGTACTTC
TRBV10-3	once	NA	TRBJ2-3	CAISESRGISPTQYF	TGTGCCATCAGTGAGTCCAGGGGAATCTCCCCTACGCAGTATTTT
TRBV18	NA	TRBD2	TRBJ2-4	CASSRGTSGGQSAKNIQYF	TGTGCCAGCTCACGAGGGACTAGCGGGGGGCAGTCGGCCAAAAACATTCAGTACTTC
TRBV25-1	NA	NA	TRBJ1-4	CASSVAGAGRGKLFF	TGTGCCAGCAGTGTCGCGGGGGCAGGGCGGGGTAAACTGTTTTTT
TRBV6-6	NA	TRBD2	TRBJ2-3	CASSKRGGTDTQYF	TGTGCCAGCAGCAAGCGGGGAGGAACAGATACGCAGTATTTT
TRBV30	NA	TRBD1	TRBJ2-2	CAWRRPGQGSVGELFF	TGTGCCTGGAGAAGACCGGGACAGGGGAGTGTCGGGGAGCTGTTTTTT
TRBV30	NA	NA	TRBJ2-7	CAWSGGILSYEQYF	TGTGCCTGGAGTGGAGGGATTCTCTCCTACGAGCAGTACTTC
TRBV11-3	NA	NA	TRBJ2-3	CASSWTGSTDTQYF	TGTGCCAGCAGCTGGACGGGAAGCACAGATACGCAGTATTTT
TRBV30	few	TRBD2	TRBJ2-3	CAWSGLAGVWDTQYF	TGTGCCTGGAGTGGACTAGCGGGAGTTTGGGATACGCAGTATTTT
TRBV7-6	NA	NA	TRBJ1-1	CASSLNRGGNTEAFF	TGTGCCAGCAGCCTAAATCGGGGGGGGAACACTGAAGCTTTCTTT
TRBV25-1	NA	NA	TRBJ1-6	CASRQDYNSPLHF	TGTGCCAGCCGGCAGGATTATAATTCACCCCTCCACTTT
TRBV13	NA	NA	TRBJ2-3	CASSLAGRAIADTQYF	TGTGCCAGCAGCTTAGCTGGCAGGGCGATTGCAGATACGCAGTATTTT
TRBV4-3	NA	TRBD2	TRBJ2-7	CASSPAGNYYEQYF	TGCGCCAGCAGCCCAGCGGGGAACTACTACGAGCAGTACTTC
TRBV2	NA	TRBD1	TRBJ2-5	CASRRTGYQETQYF	TGTGCCAGCAGGCGGACAGGGTACCAAGAGACCCAGTACTTC
TRBV5-5	NA	NA	TRBJ2-5	CASSLDPRRGGETQYF	TGTGCCAGCAGCTTGGACCCGCGCCGAGGGGGAGAGACCCAGTACTTC
TRBV6-5	once	TRBD1	TRBJ1-3	CASSFGTGAGNTIYF	TGTGCCAGCAGTTTCGGGACAGGGGCTGGAAACACCATATATTTT
TRBV19	NA	TRBD1	TRBJ1-2	CASRQGLYGYTF	TGTGCCAGTCGACAGGGGCTCTATGGCTACACCTTC
TRBV11-2	NA	NA	TRBJ1-5	CASSLTGVNQPQHF	TGTGCCAGCAGCTTAACGGGGGTCAATCAGCCCCAGCATTTT
TRBV5-1	NA	TRBD1	TRBJ2-1	CASSQGRTGGYNEQFF	TGCGCCAGCAGCCAAGGAAGGACAGGGGGCTACAATGAGCAGTTCTTC
TRBV14	NA	NA	TRBJ2-5	CASSRQAANRETQYF	TGTGCCAGCAGCAGACAGGCGGCGAATAGAGAGACCCAGTACTTC
TRBV5-1	NA	NA	TRBJ2-7	CAIPGALYEQYF	TGCGCCATTCCGGGAGCTCTCTACGAGCAGTACTTC
TRBV11-3	NA	NA	TRBJ1-2	CASSLDFRTVGRFDYGYTF	TGTGCCAGCAGCTTAGATTTCCGGACAGTTGGGCGTTTCGACTATGGCTACACCTTC
TRBV7-9	NA	TRBD1	TRBJ1-3	CASSEWTGVSGNTIYF	TGTGCCAGCAGCGAGTGGACAGGGGTCTCTGGAAACACCATATATTTT
TRBV2	NA	TRBD2	TRBJ2-5	CASSEGIAGGQETQYF	TGTGCCAGCAGTGAGGGCATAGCGGGGGGACAAGAGACCCAGTACTTC
TRBV24-1	NA	TRBD1	TRBJ2-1	CATSDATGDFREQFF	TGTGCCACCAGTGACGCGACAGGGGACTTTAGGGAGCAGTTCTTC
TRBV4-1	NA	NA	TRBJ1-4	CASSQPGEKLFF	TGCGCCAGCAGCCAGCCAGGTGAAAAACTGTTTTTT